These T cell receptor beta chains were read from a single sample in a study of technical replicates of blood from a few donors. Data came from immunoSEQ multiplex PCR; TCRdb stores just in-frame clones and leaves some out. Here the sample spans around 80,000 clones, 95% to 98% being singletons. Sample: T cells isolated from PBMCs. Every receptor here comes from a human donor in good health. Both conserved end residues are part of each CDR3. Each record gives: clone size, V gene, D gene, J gene, CDR3 protein, CDR3 DNA. A D gene is named only where the DNA matches it firmly. Some rows have no size entry. The others give once, few or many, or a class for an expanded clone.

abundance: NA
v_gene: TRBV11-3
d_gene: NA
j_gene: TRBJ2-2
CDR3aa: CASSHHLVANTGELFF
CDR3nt: TGTGCCAGCAGCCACCACCTAGTGGCGAACACTGGGGAGCTGTTTTTT

abundance: NA
v_gene: TRBV7-3
d_gene: TRBD1
j_gene: TRBJ2-1
CDR3aa: CASSHWTGALGEQFF
CDR3nt: TGTGCCAGCAGCCATTGGACAGGGGCTCTCGGTGAGCAGTTCTTC

abundance: NA
v_gene: TRBV5-1
d_gene: NA
j_gene: TRBJ2-2
CDR3aa: CATRDAGINTGELFF
CDR3nt: TGCGCCACCAGAGACGCCGGGATTAACACCGGGGAGCTGTTTTTT

abundance: NA
v_gene: TRBV28
d_gene: TRBD1
j_gene: TRBJ1-5
CDR3aa: CASSLQTGPQPQHF
CDR3nt: TGTGCCAGCAGTTTACAGACAGGGCCCCAGCCCCAGCATTTT

abundance: NA
v_gene: TRBV13
d_gene: NA
j_gene: TRBJ2-3
CDR3aa: CASRRGGSGDTQYF
CDR3nt: TGTGCCAGCAGGCGTGGAGGGAGCGGAGATACGCAGTATTTT

abundance: NA
v_gene: TRBV7-9
d_gene: NA
j_gene: TRBJ1-2
CDR3aa: CASRMGDSYTF
CDR3nt: TGTGCCAGCCGGATGGGGGACAGCTACACCTTC

abundance: NA
v_gene: TRBV15
d_gene: TRBD2
j_gene: TRBJ2-5
CDR3aa: CATSPRLADLQETQYF
CDR3nt: TGTGCCACCAGCCCTAGACTAGCGGACCTCCAAGAGACCCAGTACTTC

abundance: NA
v_gene: TRBV2
d_gene: TRBD1
j_gene: TRBJ1-2
CDR3aa: CARSLATGSYGYTF
CDR3nt: TGTGCCAGAAGCCTAGCGACAGGGAGCTATGGCTACACCTTC

abundance: once
v_gene: TRBV7-2
d_gene: NA
j_gene: TRBJ2-7
CDR3aa: CASSLTGVPYEQYF
CDR3nt: TGTGCCAGCAGCTTGACGGGGGTGCCCTACGAGCAGTACTTC

abundance: NA
v_gene: TRBV11-2
d_gene: TRBD2
j_gene: TRBJ2-2
CDR3aa: CASRTTSGRTGELFF
CDR3nt: TGTGCCAGCAGGACTACTAGCGGACGCACCGGGGAGCTGTTTTTT

abundance: NA
v_gene: TRBV5-1
d_gene: NA
j_gene: TRBJ2-1
CDR3aa: CASSLLGIEQFF
CDR3nt: TGCGCCAGCAGCTTGCTAGGAATTGAGCAGTTCTTC

abundance: once
v_gene: TRBV5-1
d_gene: NA
j_gene: TRBJ2-1
CDR3aa: CASSTDRSSYNEQFF
CDR3nt: TGCGCCAGCAGCACCGACAGGAGCTCCTACAATGAGCAGTTCTTC

abundance: NA
v_gene: TRBV4-1
d_gene: NA
j_gene: TRBJ2-3
CDR3aa: CASSTHSGEFTDTQYF
CDR3nt: TGCGCCAGCAGCACACATAGCGGAGAATTCACAGATACGCAGTATTTT

abundance: NA
v_gene: TRBV15
d_gene: NA
j_gene: TRBJ2-7
CDR3aa: CATSKRLSGAYEQYF
CDR3nt: TGTGCCACCAGCAAACGCCTATCAGGGGCCTACGAGCAGTACTTC

abundance: NA
v_gene: TRBV2
d_gene: TRBD1
j_gene: TRBJ1-1
CDR3aa: CASSDQGTASMNTEAFF
CDR3nt: TGTGCCAGCAGTGACCAAGGGACAGCTTCCATGAACACTGAAGCTTTCTTT

abundance: NA
v_gene: TRBV4-1
d_gene: TRBD1
j_gene: TRBJ2-3
CDR3aa: CASSQADRGTSSTQYF
CDR3nt: TGCGCCAGCAGCCAAGCAGACAGGGGAACGTCTTCGACGCAGTATTTT

abundance: NA
v_gene: TRBV29-1
d_gene: NA
j_gene: TRBJ2-7
CDR3aa: CSVEDPEPTAGRRPYYEQYF
CDR3nt: TGCAGCGTTGAAGATCCCGAGCCGACCGCTGGAAGGAGGCCTTACTACGAGCAGTACTTC

abundance: NA
v_gene: TRBV19
d_gene: NA
j_gene: TRBJ1-3
CDR3aa: CASSIFEQTRSGNTIYF
CDR3nt: TGTGCCAGTAGTATCTTTGAACAGACACGCTCTGGAAACACCATATATTTT

abundance: NA
v_gene: TRBV7-3
d_gene: NA
j_gene: TRBJ1-2
CDR3aa: CASSPRGASNYGYTF
CDR3nt: TGTGCCAGCAGTCCCCGGGGAGCCAGTAACTATGGCTACACCTTC

abundance: NA
v_gene: TRBV29-1
d_gene: NA
j_gene: TRBJ2-3
CDR3aa: CSVLAGLTDTQYF
CDR3nt: TGCAGCGTTTTAGCCGGACTCACAGATACGCAGTATTTT

abundance: NA
v_gene: TRBV29-1
d_gene: NA
j_gene: TRBJ1-2
CDR3aa: CSVDSGTNYGYTF
CDR3nt: TGCAGCGTTGATTCGGGGACTAACTATGGCTACACCTTC

abundance: NA
v_gene: TRBV6-1
d_gene: NA
j_gene: TRBJ1-2
CDR3aa: CASSDAGFTF
CDR3nt: TGTGCCAGCAGTGACGCGGGGTTCACCTTC

abundance: NA
v_gene: TRBV27
d_gene: NA
j_gene: TRBJ2-1
CDR3aa: CASRHITDNYNEQFF
CDR3nt: TGTGCCAGCAGACATATAACAGACAACTACAATGAGCAGTTCTTC

abundance: NA
v_gene: TRBV6-7
d_gene: TRBD1
j_gene: TRBJ1-4
CDR3aa: CASRDRAVTNEKLFF
CDR3nt: TGTGCCAGCAGAGACAGGGCCGTAACTAATGAAAAACTGTTTTTT

abundance: NA
v_gene: TRBV18
d_gene: TRBD1
j_gene: TRBJ2-1
CDR3aa: CASRKDRGYNEQFF
CDR3nt: TGTGCCAGCCGGAAAGACAGGGGATACAATGAGCAGTTCTTC

abundance: NA
v_gene: TRBV19
d_gene: NA
j_gene: TRBJ1-5
CDR3aa: CASSMGPTPLQSNQPQHF
CDR3nt: TGTGCCAGTAGTATGGGGCCAACACCCCTCCAGAGCAATCAGCCCCAGCATTTT

abundance: NA
v_gene: TRBV5-4
d_gene: NA
j_gene: TRBJ1-2
CDR3aa: CASSLAGDLGYTF
CDR3nt: TGTGCCAGCAGCTTGGCAGGGGACCTTGGCTACACCTTC

abundance: NA
v_gene: TRBV5-6
d_gene: NA
j_gene: TRBJ2-2
CDR3aa: CASSPRWGDTGELFF
CDR3nt: TGTGCCAGCAGTCCACGATGGGGGGACACCGGGGAGCTGTTTTTT

abundance: NA
v_gene: TRBV28
d_gene: NA
j_gene: TRBJ2-6
CDR3aa: CASSFPTSSGANVLTF
CDR3nt: TGTGCCAGCAGTTTCCCGACTAGCTCTGGGGCCAACGTCCTGACTTTC

abundance: NA
v_gene: TRBV5-1
d_gene: TRBD1
j_gene: TRBJ1-2
CDR3aa: CASSLGQAMGNYGYTF
CDR3nt: TGCGCCAGCAGCCTGGGACAGGCAATGGGTAACTATGGCTACACCTTC

abundance: NA
v_gene: TRBV28
d_gene: TRBD1
j_gene: TRBJ1-1
CDR3aa: CASSDRGRTEAFF
CDR3nt: TGTGCCAGCAGTGACAGGGGGCGGACTGAAGCTTTCTTT

abundance: NA
v_gene: TRBV11-3
d_gene: NA
j_gene: TRBJ1-3
CDR3aa: CASSGPWGHSGNTIYF
CDR3nt: TGTGCCAGCAGCGGTCCGTGGGGCCACTCTGGAAACACCATATATTTT

abundance: NA
v_gene: TRBV7-8
d_gene: TRBD1
j_gene: TRBJ1-5
CDR3aa: CASSLVQGSNQPQHF
CDR3nt: TGTGCCAGCAGCTTAGTACAGGGGAGCAATCAGCCCCAGCATTTT

abundance: NA
v_gene: TRBV28
d_gene: NA
j_gene: TRBJ1-1
CDR3aa: CASSFPFRMNTEAFF
CDR3nt: TGTGCCAGCAGTTTCCCCTTTCGTATGAACACTGAAGCTTTCTTT

abundance: NA
v_gene: TRBV25-1
d_gene: TRBD1
j_gene: TRBJ2-5
CDR3aa: CASRTGTGETQYF
CDR3nt: TGTGCCAGCAGAACCGGGACAGGAGAGACCCAGTACTTC

abundance: NA
v_gene: TRBV25-1
d_gene: NA
j_gene: TRBJ1-6
CDR3aa: CASSEFGAPHSPLHF
CDR3nt: TGTGCCAGCAGTGAATTTGGGGCGCCCCATTCACCCCTCCACTTT

abundance: few
v_gene: TRBV18
d_gene: TRBD1
j_gene: TRBJ1-2
CDR3aa: CASSPPGQAHGYTF
CDR3nt: TGTGCCAGCTCACCTCCGGGACAGGCTCATGGCTACACCTTC

abundance: NA
v_gene: TRBV5-8
d_gene: TRBD1
j_gene: TRBJ1-1
CDR3aa: CASSRTGGVPEAFF
CDR3nt: TGTGCCAGCAGCCGGACAGGGGGGGTCCCTGAAGCTTTCTTT

abundance: NA
v_gene: TRBV5-1
d_gene: TRBD2
j_gene: TRBJ2-7
CDR3aa: CASSWTGTSGYEQYF
CDR3nt: TGCGCCAGCAGCTGGACAGGGACTAGCGGCTACGAGCAGTACTTC

abundance: NA
v_gene: TRBV5-4
d_gene: TRBD2
j_gene: TRBJ2-7
CDR3aa: CASSRGLADSSYEQYF
CDR3nt: TGTGCCAGCAGCCGGGGACTAGCGGATTCATCCTACGAGCAGTACTTC

abundance: once
v_gene: TRBV29-1
d_gene: TRBD2
j_gene: TRBJ2-7
CDR3aa: CSVQLAGTYEQYF
CDR3nt: TGCAGCGTCCAACTAGCGGGAACCTACGAGCAGTACTTC

abundance: NA
v_gene: TRBV14
d_gene: TRBD1
j_gene: TRBJ1-2
CDR3aa: CASSQFGTATTNYGYTF
CDR3nt: TGTGCCAGCAGCCAATTTGGGACAGCAACAACTAACTATGGCTACACCTTC

abundance: NA
v_gene: TRBV14
d_gene: TRBD1
j_gene: TRBJ1-1
CDR3aa: CASSPWTGTGAYTEAFF
CDR3nt: TGTGCCAGCAGCCCATGGACCGGGACAGGGGCGTACACTGAAGCTTTCTTT

abundance: NA
v_gene: TRBV7-8
d_gene: NA
j_gene: TRBJ1-1
CDR3aa: CASSSTLLGEAFF
CDR3nt: TGTGCCAGCAGCTCCACACTACTTGGTGAAGCTTTCTTT

abundance: NA
v_gene: TRBV6-1
d_gene: NA
j_gene: TRBJ1-2
CDR3aa: CASSTGFLGYTF
CDR3nt: TGTGCCAGCAGTACAGGGTTTCTTGGCTACACCTTC

abundance: NA
v_gene: TRBV4-1
d_gene: NA
j_gene: TRBJ1-5
CDR3aa: CASSQAAVHSNQPQHF
CDR3nt: TGCGCCAGCAGCCAAGCTGCAGTCCATAGCAATCAGCCCCAGCATTTT

abundance: NA
v_gene: TRBV6-1
d_gene: TRBD1
j_gene: TRBJ1-1
CDR3aa: CASTPYRGPATEAFF
CDR3nt: TGTGCCAGCACCCCCTACAGGGGGCCGGCCACTGAAGCTTTCTTT

abundance: NA
v_gene: TRBV5-1
d_gene: NA
j_gene: TRBJ2-3
CDR3aa: CASSLALTYSTSDTQYF
CDR3nt: TGCGCCAGCAGCTTGGCGCTAACTTACTCAACGTCGGATACGCAGTATTTT